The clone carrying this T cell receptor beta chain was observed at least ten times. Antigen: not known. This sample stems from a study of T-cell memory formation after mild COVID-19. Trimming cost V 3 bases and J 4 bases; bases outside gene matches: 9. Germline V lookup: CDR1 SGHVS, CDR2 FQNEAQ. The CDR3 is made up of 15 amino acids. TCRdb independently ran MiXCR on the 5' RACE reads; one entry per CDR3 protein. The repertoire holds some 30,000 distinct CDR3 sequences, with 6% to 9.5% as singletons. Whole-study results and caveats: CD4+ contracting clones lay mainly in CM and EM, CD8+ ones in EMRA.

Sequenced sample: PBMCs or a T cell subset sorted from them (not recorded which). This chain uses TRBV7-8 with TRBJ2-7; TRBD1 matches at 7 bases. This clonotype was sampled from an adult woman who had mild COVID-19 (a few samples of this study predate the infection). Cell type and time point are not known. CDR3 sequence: CASSLDRSLSYEQYF. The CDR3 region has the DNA TGTGCCAGCAGCTTGGACAGGTCCCTTTCTTACGAGCAGTACTTC.